These 5 T cell receptor beta chains share one sample of origin, sequenced in a study of cytomegalovirus exposure and HLA in healthy donors. Amplification used 60 Vbeta primers and 13 Jbeta primers. Profiled with immunoSEQ multiplex PCR; TCRdb holds only in-frame clones, not every one. The top ten clones hold around 2.4% of a sample with roughly 160,000 clones, around 79% of them seen once. The sequenced material came from PBMCs. The receptor source for this set is a female donor in good health and CMV-seronegative.

This chain links TRBV7-2 with TRBJ1-2; TRBD1 matches at 11 bases. In germline, CDR1 is SGHTA, CDR2 FQGNSA. This CDR3 contains 14 residues. V was pared by 5 bases and J by 6 bases, with 5 bases of the junction left unmatched. The CDR3 is CASSGWTGGNGYTF. The CDR3 region has the DNA TGTGCCAGCAGCGGCTGGACAGGGGGCAATGGCTACACCTTC. The full variable domain, its missing parts supplied by reference TRBV7-2 and TRBJ1-2, is GAGVSQSPSNKVTEKGKDVELRCDPISGHTALYWYRQSLGQGLEFLIYFQGNSAPDKSGLPSDRFSAERTGGSVSTLTIQRTQQEDSAVYLCASSGWTGGNGYTFGSGTRLTVV.

The V gene is TRBV9, the J gene TRBJ2-3; a weak D match, TRBD2 (6 bases). The CDR3 spans 15 residues. Trimming left V 5 bases short and J 2 bases short, with 15 bases between. From germline, CDR1 is SGDLS and CDR2 YYNGEE. For the CDR3, the DNA is TGTGCCAGCAGTAAATCGGGCGGGGCCACAGATACGCAGTATTTT. Translated: CASSKSGGATDTQYF. Drawing the rest from reference TRBV9 and TRBJ2-3, the complete variable domain is DSGVTQTPKHLITATGQRVTLRCSPRSGDLSVYWYQQSLDQGLQFLIQYYNGEERAKGNILERFSAQQFPDLHSELNLSSLELGDSALYFCASSKSGGATDTQYFGPGTRLTVL.

V is TRBV27 and J is TRBJ2-7; 9 nucleotides match TRBD2. The CDR3 is 13 residues long. The ends lost 10 bases at V and 4 bases at J; junction bases unmatched: 8. CDR1 is MNHEY and CDR2 is SMNVEV in the germline V gene (reference sequence). The CDR3 nucleotides read TGTGCCACCGGGGCTAGCGGGATGTACGAGCAGTACTTC. Translation gives CATGASGMYEQYF.

V usage is TRBV5-1 and J usage is TRBJ1-2, with unresolved D. CDR1 and CDR2 (germline): SGHRS, YFSETQ. CDR3 length: 14 amino acids. Trimming removed 5 bases at V and 4 bases at J, with 15 bases between. The CDR3 sequence: CASSTEHGGYGYTF. CDR3 DNA sequence: TGCGCCAGCAGTACGGAACATGGCGGCTATGGCTACACCTTC.

The CDR3 sequence: CASSPSGAANTQYF. CDR3 nucleotides: TGTGCCAGCAGCCCGTCAGGGGCCGCCAATACGCAGTATTTT. The chain is built from TRBV7-3 and TRBJ2-3; TRBD1 is a possible D gene (6 bases). V shed 5 bases and J shed 7 bases, with 16 bases lying between them. The CDR3 consists of 14 residues. Germline V gene data show CDR1 as SGHTA and CDR2 as FQGTGA.